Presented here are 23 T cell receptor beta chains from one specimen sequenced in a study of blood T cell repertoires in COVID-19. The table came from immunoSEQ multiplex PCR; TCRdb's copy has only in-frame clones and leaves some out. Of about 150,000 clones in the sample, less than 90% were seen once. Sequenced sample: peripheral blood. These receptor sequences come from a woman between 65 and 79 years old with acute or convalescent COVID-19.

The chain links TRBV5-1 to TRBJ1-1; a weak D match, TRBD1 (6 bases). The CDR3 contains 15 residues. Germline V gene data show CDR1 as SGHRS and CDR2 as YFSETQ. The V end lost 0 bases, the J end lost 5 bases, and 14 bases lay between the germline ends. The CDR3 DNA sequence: TGCGCCAGCAGCTTGGCCGAGGGGGTATTAACTGAAGCTTTCTTT. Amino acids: CASSLAEGVLTEAFF.

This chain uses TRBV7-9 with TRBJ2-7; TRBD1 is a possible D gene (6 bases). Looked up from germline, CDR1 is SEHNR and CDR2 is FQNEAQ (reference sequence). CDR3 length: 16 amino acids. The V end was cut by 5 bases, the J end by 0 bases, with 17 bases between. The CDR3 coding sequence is TGTGCCAGCAGCCCCCTCCCGACAGGAGACTCCTACGAGCAGTACTTC. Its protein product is CASSPLPTGDSYEQYF.

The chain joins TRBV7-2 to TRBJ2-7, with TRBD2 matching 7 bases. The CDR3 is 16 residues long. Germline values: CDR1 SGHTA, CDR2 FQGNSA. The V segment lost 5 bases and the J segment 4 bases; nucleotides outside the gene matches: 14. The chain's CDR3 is CASSPRSAGLTYEQYF. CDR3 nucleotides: TGTGCCAGCAGCCCTCGTTCAGCGGGACTTACTTACGAGCAGTACTTC.

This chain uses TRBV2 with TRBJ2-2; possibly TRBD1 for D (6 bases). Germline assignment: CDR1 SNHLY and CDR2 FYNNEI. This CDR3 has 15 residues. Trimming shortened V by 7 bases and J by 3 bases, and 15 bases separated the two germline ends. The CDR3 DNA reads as TGTGCCAGCACGGTGGGGGCGGTAGACACCGGGGAGCTGTTTTTT. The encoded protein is CASTVGAVDTGELFF.

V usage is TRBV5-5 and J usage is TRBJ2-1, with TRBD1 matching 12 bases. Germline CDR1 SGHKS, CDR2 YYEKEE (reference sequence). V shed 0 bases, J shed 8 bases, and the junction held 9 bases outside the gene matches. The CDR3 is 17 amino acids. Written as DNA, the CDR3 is TGTGCCAGCAGCTTGGGTATAGGGGGACAGGGGGCCGATGAGCAGTTCTTC. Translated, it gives CASSLGIGGQGADEQFF.

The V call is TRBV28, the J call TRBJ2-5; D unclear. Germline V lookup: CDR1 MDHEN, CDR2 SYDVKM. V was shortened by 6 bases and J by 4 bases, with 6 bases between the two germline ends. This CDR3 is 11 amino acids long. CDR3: CASRARETQYF. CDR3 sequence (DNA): TGTGCCAGCAGGGCAAGAGAGACCCAGTACTTC. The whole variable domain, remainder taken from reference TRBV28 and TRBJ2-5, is DVKVTQSSRYLVKRTGEKVFLECVQDMDHENMFWYRQDPGLGLRLIYFSYDVKMKEKGDIPEGYSVSREKKERFSLILESASTNQTSMYLCASRARETQYFGPGTRLLVL.

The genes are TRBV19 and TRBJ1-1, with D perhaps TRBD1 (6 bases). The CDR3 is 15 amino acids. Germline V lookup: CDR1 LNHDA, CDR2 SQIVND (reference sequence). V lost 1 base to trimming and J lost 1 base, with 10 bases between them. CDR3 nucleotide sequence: TGTGCCAGTAGTATAGTCCCAGGGGAGAACACTGAAGCTTTCTTT. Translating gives CASSIVPGENTEAFF.

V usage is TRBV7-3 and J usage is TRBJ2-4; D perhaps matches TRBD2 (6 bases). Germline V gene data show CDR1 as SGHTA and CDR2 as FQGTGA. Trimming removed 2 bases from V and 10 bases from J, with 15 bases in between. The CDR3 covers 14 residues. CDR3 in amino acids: CASSLSREKGIQYF. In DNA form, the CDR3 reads TGTGCCAGCAGCTTATCCCGGGAGAAAGGTATTCAGTACTTC.

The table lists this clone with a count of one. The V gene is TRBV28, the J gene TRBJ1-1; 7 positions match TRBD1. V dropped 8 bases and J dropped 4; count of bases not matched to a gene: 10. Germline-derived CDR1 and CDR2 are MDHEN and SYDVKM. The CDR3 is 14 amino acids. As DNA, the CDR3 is TGTGCCAGCTCCAAACCCAACAGGGGCACTGAAGCTTTCTTT. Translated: CASSKPNRGTEAFF.

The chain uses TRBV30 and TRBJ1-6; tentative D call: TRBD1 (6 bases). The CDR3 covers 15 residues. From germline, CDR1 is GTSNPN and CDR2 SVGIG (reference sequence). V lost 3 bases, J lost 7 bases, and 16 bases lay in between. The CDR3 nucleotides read TGTGCCTGGAGAGTCCCAGGGGCGAGAAATTCACCCCTCCACTTT. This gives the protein CAWRVPGARNSPLHF.

The CDR3 bases are TGCGCCAGCAGCTTCCTACAGGGTAACACTGAAGCTTTCTTT. It specifies CASSFLQGNTEAFF. The V and J genes are TRBV5-1 and TRBJ1-1, with D perhaps matching TRBD1 (6 bases). Between the trimmed V and J ends, which lost 2 bases and 2 bases, there was a span of 10 bases. The CDR3 sequence is 14 residues long. Looked up from germline, CDR1 is SGHRS and CDR2 is YFSETQ.

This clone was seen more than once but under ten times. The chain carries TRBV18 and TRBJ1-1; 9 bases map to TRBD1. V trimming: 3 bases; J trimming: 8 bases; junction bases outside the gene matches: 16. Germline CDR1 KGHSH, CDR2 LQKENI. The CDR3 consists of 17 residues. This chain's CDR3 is CASSPQILTGGSGEAFF. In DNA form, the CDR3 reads TGTGCCAGCTCACCCCAAATACTTACAGGGGGCTCCGGAGAAGCTTTCTTT.

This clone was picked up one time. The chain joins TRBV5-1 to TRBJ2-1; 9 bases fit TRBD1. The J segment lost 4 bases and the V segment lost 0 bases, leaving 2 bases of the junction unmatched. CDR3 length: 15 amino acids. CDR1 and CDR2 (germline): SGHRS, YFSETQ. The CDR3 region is CASSLDGTGYNEQFF. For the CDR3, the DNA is TGCGCCAGCAGCTTGGATGGGACAGGGTACAATGAGCAGTTCTTC.

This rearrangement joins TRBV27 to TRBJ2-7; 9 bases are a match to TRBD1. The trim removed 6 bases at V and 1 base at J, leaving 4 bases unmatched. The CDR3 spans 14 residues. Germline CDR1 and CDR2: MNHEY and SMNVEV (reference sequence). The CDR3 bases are TGTGCCAGCAGCCGGGGACAGGGATCCTACGAGCAGTACTTC. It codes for CASSRGQGSYEQYF.

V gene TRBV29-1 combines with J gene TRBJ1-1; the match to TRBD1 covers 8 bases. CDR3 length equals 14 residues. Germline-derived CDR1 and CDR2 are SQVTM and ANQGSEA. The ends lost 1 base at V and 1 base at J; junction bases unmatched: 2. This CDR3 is CSVEGTGWNTEAFF. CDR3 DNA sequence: TGCAGCGTTGAAGGGACAGGGTGGAACACTGAAGCTTTCTTT.

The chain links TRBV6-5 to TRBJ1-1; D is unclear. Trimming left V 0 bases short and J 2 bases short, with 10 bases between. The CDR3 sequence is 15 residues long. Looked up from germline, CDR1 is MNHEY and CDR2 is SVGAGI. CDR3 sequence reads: CASSYSARRNTEAFF. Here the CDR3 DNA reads TGTGCCAGCAGTTACTCTGCCAGGCGAAACACTGAAGCTTTCTTT.

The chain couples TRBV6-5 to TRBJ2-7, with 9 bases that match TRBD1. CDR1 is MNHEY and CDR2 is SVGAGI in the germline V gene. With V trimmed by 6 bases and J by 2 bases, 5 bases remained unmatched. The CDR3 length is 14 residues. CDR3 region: CASSPDRGPYEQYF. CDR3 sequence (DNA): TGTGCCAGCAGCCCGGACAGGGGCCCCTACGAGCAGTACTTC.

The CDR3 reads CASSLVGIASGANVLTF. DNA for the CDR3: TGTGCCAGCAGTTTAGTTGGCATAGCCTCTGGGGCCAACGTCCTGACTTTC. The J gene is TRBJ2-6, the V gene TRBV28, with unresolved D. This CDR3 has 17 residues. The V gene lost 2 bases and the J gene lost 0 bases, with 11 bases spanning the gap. Looked up from germline, CDR1 is MDHEN and CDR2 is SYDVKM.

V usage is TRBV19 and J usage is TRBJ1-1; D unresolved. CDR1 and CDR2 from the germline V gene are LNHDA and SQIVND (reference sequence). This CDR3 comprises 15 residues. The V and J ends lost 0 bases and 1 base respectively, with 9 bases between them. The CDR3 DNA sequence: TGTGCCAGTAGTATAGATGGCAGGTCGAACACTGAAGCTTTCTTT. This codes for CASSIDGRSNTEAFF.

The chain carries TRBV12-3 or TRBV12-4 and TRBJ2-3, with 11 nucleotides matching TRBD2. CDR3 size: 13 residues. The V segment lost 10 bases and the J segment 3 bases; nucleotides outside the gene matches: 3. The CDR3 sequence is CATRTSGTDTQYF. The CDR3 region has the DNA TGTGCCACAAGGACTAGCGGGACAGATACGCAGTATTTT.

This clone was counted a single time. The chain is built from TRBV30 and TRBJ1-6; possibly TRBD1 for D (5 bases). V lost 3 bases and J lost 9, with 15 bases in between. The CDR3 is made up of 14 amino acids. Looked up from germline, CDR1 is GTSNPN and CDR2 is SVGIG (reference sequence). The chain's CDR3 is CAWRGGGSGSPLHF. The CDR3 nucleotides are TGTGCCTGGAGGGGCGGGGGATCAGGTTCACCCCTCCACTTT.

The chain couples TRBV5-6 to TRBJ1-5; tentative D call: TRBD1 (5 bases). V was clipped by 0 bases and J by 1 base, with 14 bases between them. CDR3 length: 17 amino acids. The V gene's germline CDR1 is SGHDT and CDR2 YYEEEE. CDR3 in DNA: TGTGCCAGCAGCTTGGCCGGAGGGGAAGGGAGCAATCAGCCCCAGCATTTT. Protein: CASSLAGGEGSNQPQHF.

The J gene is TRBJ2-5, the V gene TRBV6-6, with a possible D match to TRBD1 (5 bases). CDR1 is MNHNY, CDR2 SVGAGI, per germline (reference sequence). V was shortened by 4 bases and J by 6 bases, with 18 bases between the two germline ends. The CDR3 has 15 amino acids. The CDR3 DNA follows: TGTGCCAGCAGTTCACCCGGGCAGGGTGCAAAGACCCAGTACTTC. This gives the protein CASSSPGQGAKTQYF.